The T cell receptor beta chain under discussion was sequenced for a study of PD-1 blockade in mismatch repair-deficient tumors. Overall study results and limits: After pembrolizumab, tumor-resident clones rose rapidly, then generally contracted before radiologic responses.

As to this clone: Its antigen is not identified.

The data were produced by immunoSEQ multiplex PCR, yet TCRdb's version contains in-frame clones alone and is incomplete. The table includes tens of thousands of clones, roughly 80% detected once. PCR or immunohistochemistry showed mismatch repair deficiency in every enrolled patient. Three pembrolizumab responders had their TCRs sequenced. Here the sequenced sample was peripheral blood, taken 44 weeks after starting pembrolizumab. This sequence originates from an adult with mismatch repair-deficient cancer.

CDR3 bases: TGCGCCAGCAGCCAAGATGGGACTACCTCCCGCCCAGATACGCAGTATTTT. Its translation is CASSQDGTTSRPDTQYF. This chain connects TRBV4-3 to TRBJ2-3, with 7 bases that match TRBD2. V gave up 0 bases and J gave up 4 bases; unmatched junction bases: 10. The CDR3 is 17 amino acids. The V gene's germline CDR1 is LGHNA and CDR2 YSLEER.